This is a list of T cell receptor beta chains from one sample in a study of cytomegalovirus exposure and HLA in healthy donors. Sequencing used immunoSEQ multiplex PCR; TCRdb keeps in-frame clones, though not all of them. This table holds fewer than 200,000 clones, around 72% found once. The material sequenced was PBMCs. These TCRs come from a man aged 45-60 years in good health and CMV-seronegative. Each CDR3 is given with its conserved first and last residue. A D gene is named only where the DNA matches it firmly. A row's size may be missing; if present it is once, few, many or a size class.

D gene,clone size,J gene,V gene,CDR3 DNA,CDR3 protein
.,.,TRBJ2-2,TRBV21-1,TGTGCCAGCAGCCTCCACCGGGACATGCCCGGGGAGCTGTTTTTT,CASSLHRDMPGELFF
TRBD1,.,TRBJ1-6,TRBV5-6,TGTGCCAGCAGCGCAGGACAGGGTTGGGAATCACCCCTCCACTTC,CASSAGQGWESPLHF
.,.,TRBJ2-7,TRBV4-1,TGCGCCAGCAGCCAAAACAGGCCCAACTACGAGCAGTACTTC,CASSQNRPNYEQYF
.,few,TRBJ1-6,TRBV10-2,TGCGCCAGCAGGGCGGGTCTCTATAATTCACCCCTCCACTTT,CASRAGLYNSPLHF
TRBD2,.,TRBJ2-2,TRBV18,TGTGCCAGCTCACTTTTGGGACTAGCGGGGAACACCGGGGAGCTGTTTTTT,CASSLLGLAGNTGELFF
TRBD2,.,TRBJ2-1,TRBV6-1,TGTGCCAGCAGTGGTCTCGGACTAGCGGGAGATGAGCAGTTCTTC,CASSGLGLAGDEQFF
TRBD1,.,TRBJ1-1,TRBV28,TGTGCCAGCAGTTTACTCACAGGGGGCACTGAAGCTTTCTTT,CASSLLTGGTEAFF
.,once,TRBJ1-1,TRBV29-1,TGCAGCGTCTCCCTGTCGGACAGAGGCACTGAAGCTTTCTTT,CSVSLSDRGTEAFF
TRBD1,.,TRBJ2-7,TRBV5-1,TGCGCCAGCAGCGGGGACAGTTGGGAGCAGTACTTC,CASSGDSWEQYF
.,few,TRBJ1-1,TRBV2,TGTGCCAGCAGTGAAGATGGAGGACTTAGTGAAGCTTTCTTT,CASSEDGGLSEAFF
.,few,TRBJ2-2,TRBV5-1,TGCGCCAGCAGCTTGTCGACAGCGCCCGGGGAGCTGTTTTTT,CASSLSTAPGELFF
.,.,TRBJ2-7,TRBV14,TGTGCCAGCAGTCAAGGGGTAGCCCCGAGTGTCTCCTACGAGCAGTACTTC,CASSQGVAPSVSYEQYF
TRBD1,.,TRBJ2-7,TRBV7-9,TGTGCCAGCAGCTCCTTTGGGACAGCCGAAACCTACGAGCAGTACTTC,CASSSFGTAETYEQYF
.,few,TRBJ1-1,TRBV7-8,TGTGCCAGCAGCTTGCCTAAGGGGACTGAAGCTTTCTTT,CASSLPKGTEAFF
TRBD2,.,TRBJ2-5,TRBV11-1,TGTGCCAGCAGCTTCGCCGGGACTAGCAGAGAGACCCAGTACTTC,CASSFAGTSRETQYF